What follows is one T cell receptor beta chain and its context. What it recognizes is unknown. These data belong to a study of regulatory T cells in long-lasting Graves disease. Combining iRepertoire HTBI primers with Arm-PCR of CDR3 regions, the authors built TCR beta libraries. TCRdb redid the calling of the multiplex PCR reads with MiXCR, one entry per CDR3 protein. The table shows about 620,000 distinct CDR3 sequences, with 15% to 20% occurring only once. Indicated time point: newly diagnosed GD, antithyroid drugs for less than 3 months. Generation of the TCR library employed RNA extracted from PBMCs. Points from the study as a whole: Between persistent patients, about 2,500 public clonotypes were shared, exceeding the approximately 900 shared between new patients.

These same data were also listed under a study on T cells in Graves' hyperthyroidism and ophthalmopathy. This second study says: The study used the HTBI primer set for a first-round RT-PCR of the TCR CDR3.

This clonotype originated in a woman aged 25 to 39 with Graves disease. Sequencing used peripheral blood mononuclear cells (PBMCs), obtained at new diagnosis, from a patient treated with antithyroid drugs.

The CDR3 loop is CSVRRGSYEQYF. CDR3 bases: TGCAGCGTCAGACGGGGGAGTTACGAGCAGTACTTC. V and J are TRBV29-1 and TRBJ2-7; weak D call: TRBD2 (6 bases). V lost 6 bases, J lost 4 bases, and 13 bases lay in between. Looked up from germline, CDR1 is SQVTM and CDR2 is ANQGSEA. The CDR3 is 12 amino acids.